This TCR beta chain came from a study of T cell clones after liver transplantation. Study as a whole: Graft-donor-reactive sequences were compared with third-party-reactive TCRbeta sequences from pre-transplant mixed lymphocyte reactions.

CD3+CD4+ and CD3+CD8+ cells were FACS-sorted from thawed unstimulated PBMCs. Germline CDR1 MNHEY, CDR2 SVGAGI. The CDR3 consists of 12 residues. The J segment lost 7 bases and the V segment lost 7 bases, leaving 1 base of the junction unmatched. Study-level results: Rather than being deleted, graft donor-reactive T cells may have moved into the graft.

TCRdb keeps only in-frame clones here, not all; method: immunoSEQ multiplex PCR. The table has over 50,000 clones, approximately 84% seen once. On this clone itself: Its antigen is currently unknown.

Material: CD4+ T cells from blood, obtained before liver transplant. The rearrangement uses TRBV6-5 and TRBJ1-6, with TRBD1 identical over 7 bases. This sequence originates from a human donor who received a liver transplant. CDR3 sequence reads: CASTGGNSPLHF. In DNA form, the CDR3 reads TGTGCCAGCACAGGGGGGAATTCACCCCTCCACTTT.